This T cell receptor beta chain originates from a study of cytomegalovirus exposure and HLA in healthy donors. Whole-study findings and limits: Both high specificity and high sensitivity reportedly marked the classifier's diagnosis of cytomegalovirus status. The study put 150 to 200 TCR beta chains on its list as cytomegalovirus-associated.

Regarding this clone: What it recognizes is unknown.

Separate from the 666-subject first cohort was the approximately 130-subject validation cohort, to which the donors belonged. CDR1 and CDR2 from the germline V gene are SNHLY and FYNNEI. Between the trimmed V and J ends, which lost 4 bases and 2 bases, there was a span of 12 bases. CDR3 size: 14 residues. TCRdb's copy holds only in-frame clones and misses some; the assay was immunoSEQ multiplex PCR. This sample has approximately 140,000 clones; 80% to 90% occur once, and the top ten carry 1.4%. The chain joins TRBV2 to TRBJ2-7, with D possibly matching TRBD1 (5 bases). The sequence was obtained from a woman in her thirties in good health and CMV-seronegative. Sequenced sample: PBMCs. Written as DNA, the CDR3 is TGTGCCAGCAGTGGGTTCCAGGGTGCCTACGAGCAGTACTTC. Translation gives CASSGFQGAYEQYF.